A single TCR beta chain is shown here with its context. Per the original data handling: Quantification of nucleated cells was approximated via reference gene primer amplification. The repertoire was sequenced with immunoSEQ multiplex PCR; TCRdb's copy has only in-frame clones and lacks some. That table gives V, J and clone size, and the DNA gave D and trimming. Of around 270,000 clones listed, around nine tenths were seen once; the top ten hold about 10%. This sample is drawn from a study of blood T cell repertoires in COVID-19. The CDR3 spans 16 residues. Sequencing used peripheral blood. This TCR derives from a man between 35 and 55 years old who had recovered from COVID-19. The genes are TRBV1 and TRBJ2-7; the table's D call, TRBD2, has no DNA check behind it. TRBV1 is a pseudogene. As DNA, the CDR3 is TGCACCAGCAGCCAAACGAGCGGGGGTCGCTCCTACGAGCAGTACTTC. It yields the protein CTSSQTSGGRSYEQYF.